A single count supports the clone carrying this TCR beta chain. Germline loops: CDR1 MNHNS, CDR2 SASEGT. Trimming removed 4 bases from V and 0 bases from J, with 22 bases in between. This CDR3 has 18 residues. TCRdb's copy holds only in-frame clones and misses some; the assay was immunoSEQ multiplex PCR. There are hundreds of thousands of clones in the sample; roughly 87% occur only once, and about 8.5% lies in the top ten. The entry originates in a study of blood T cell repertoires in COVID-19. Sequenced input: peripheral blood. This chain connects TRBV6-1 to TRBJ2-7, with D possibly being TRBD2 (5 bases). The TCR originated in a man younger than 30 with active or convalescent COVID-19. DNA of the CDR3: TGTGCCAGCAGTGCACTTGAGAGCGTAGAGGGCTTCTCCTACGAGCAGTACTTC. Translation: CASSALESVEGFSYEQYF.